This T cell receptor (beta chain) was documented in a study of shared clonotypes between healthy human individuals (TCRdb year 2020). Study-level background: The cohort included three men and two women between 18 and 49 years of age. For each donor, CD4 naive and CD4 memory were each given three plates, CD8 naive was given two plates, and CD8 memory was given one plate. Libraries were prepared and TCR repertoires were sequenced by different laboratories using diverse techniques, in order to increase sequencing depth and limit assay-specific biases. Per donor, leukapheresis produced somewhere between about 0.85 and 9.5 billion PBMCs. Blood TCR repertoires of 5 or 6 healthy adults were deeply sequenced to estimate repertoire size and the extent of clonotype sharing between individuals. Summary of the overall study and its limitations: Sharing across a few donors was observed for roughly 5.4% of naive CD4, under 4% of naive CD8, 2.3% of memory CD4, and roughly 0.43% of memory CD8 clonotypes. Even with the large sequencing depth, rarefaction of the sorted-subset datasets indicated that sequencing was incomplete. Naive subsets generally had larger estimated clonotype richness than memory subsets did. Because the study included a small number of donors, the genetic and exposure-history diversity represented was limited. Only blood was sampled, and tissue TCR repertoires likely differ from those in blood. Pairwise subsampling indicated that sequencing depth was expected to affect the degree of clonotype sharing among donors. Compared with non-shared clonotypes, the clonotypes found in all four sorted-subset donors had higher generation probabilities.

Worth noting for this clone: Its target antigen remains unknown. Base qualities are not recorded, but no much larger clone differs from it by a single base.

TCR CDR3 regions were amplified from genomic DNA by multiplex PCR using the deep immunoSEQ assay. Extracted genomic DNA from each cell subset was spread evenly across all wells of several immunoSEQ 96-well plates, with each plate serving as a replicate. For sorted subsets, 200 to 250 ng genomic DNA, equal to 30,000 to 35,000 T cell genomes, was loaded into each replicate PCR. Purified libraries were measured with a Qubit 3.0 fluorometer, size-checked on a Bioanalyzer 2100, and measured again with the KAPA Library Quantification kit. Every immunoSEQ 96-well plate was sequenced on a separate single-read 150-cycle Illumina NextSeq 550 flow cell. In the paper's pipeline: Because only junctional sequences without quality scores were contained in the immunoSEQ output, filtering matching that applied to full-length reads could not be performed. To assign V/J genes and CDR3, sequences were annotated against IMGT germline references using PyIR, a Python wrapper for IgBLAST v1.9. Reads with weak V/J assignments (E-value above 1e-6), missing CDR3, stop codons, out-of-frame junctions, or ambiguous translated residues were removed. V3J clonotypes were defined as sequences sharing an identical inferred V gene, J gene, and CDR3 amino acid sequence. Percentage overlap between repertoires was calculated by dividing the number of shared unique clonotypes by the size of the smaller repertoire. Repertoire richness was assessed with RTK rarefaction, the Chao1 estimator, and Recon v2.1 estimates of unobserved clonotypes. OLGA was used to compute generation probabilities for all TCRbeta clonotypes that the gDNA method yielded from a few donors. TCRdb provides this immuneACCESS table in a form limited to in-frame rearrangements. Some clones are lacking; in checked studies, under half of them reflect an unresolved V gene, and why the rest are absent is not known. Clone size and the V and J calls come from that table; the DNA yielded D and trimming. The sample profile shows about 2 million clones; about 95% of them were found once. The ten largest clones take up approximately 1.2% of the sample.

CD8 naive samples were CD45RO-negative cells positively selected for CCR7, giving a CD45RA+CCR7+ population that excluded TemRA cells. The donors were healthy, HIV-negative adults who had no recently reported acute infections or vaccinations. All donors were Caucasian adults living in Nashville, Tennessee, USA. Blood was collected by leukapheresis, and PBMCs were isolated by Ficoll-Histopaque density gradient centrifugation and then cryopreserved in liquid nitrogen vapor phase. Purity and quantity of every magnetically sorted T cell population were checked by analytical flow cytometry. From each sorted fraction, genomic DNA was isolated and quantified by UV absorbance on a Nanodrop 2000c. Source material: naive CD8+ T cells sorted from blood. The intended sense of this specimen's cell subset or site label: CD45RA+CCR7+. The receptor was isolated from a man between 18 and 35 years old in good health.

The DNA reads TGCGCCAGCAGCCAAGATCCGCGGTCCCGTAAGACCAATGAGCAGTTCTTC. This translates into CASSQDPRSRKTNEQFF. The receptor chain draws on TRBV4-1 and TRBJ2-1; a confident D gene designation cannot be given. Taken from cysteine to phenylalanine, the CDR3 has 17 residues. The CDR3 DNA has 51 bases and is translated from base 1. V loses 0 bases of germline sequence and J loses 6 bases, and the interval between the two ends is 18 bases. CDR1 is given as MGHRA and CDR2 as YSYEKL, both from the germline V gene.